This T cell receptor (beta chain) was identified during a study of blood T cell repertoires in COVID-19. About the study: The samples span acute and convalescent COVID-19 from the United States, Italy and Spain. Sources were T cells, B-cell-depleted T cells, or PBMCs; the material itself was cDNA or gDNA.

All enrollees were about 18 to 100 years old and from some 24 US areas. Trimming pared 5 bases from V and 8 bases from J, leaving 12 bases between. This CDR3 is built from 12 residues. Germline lookup yields CDR1 MNHEY and CDR2 SVGAGI. Original handling: Amplification of reference gene primers was used by the study to estimate nucleated cell counts. TCRdb's copy holds only in-frame clones and misses some; the assay was immunoSEQ multiplex PCR. V and J calls and clone size are those listed in that table; D and trimming were worked out from the DNA. The sample lists fewer than 500,000 clones; over 75% were seen once.

The sequence was collected from a young woman with acute COVID-19. Sequencing used PBMCs or T cells enriched from blood (not recorded which). The chain combines TRBV6-5 with TRBJ1-2; D is perhaps TRBD1 (5 bases). The CDR3 DNA reads as TGTGCCAGCAGTCACACGGGGGGAGGCTACACCTTC. Its protein is CASSHTGGGYTF.